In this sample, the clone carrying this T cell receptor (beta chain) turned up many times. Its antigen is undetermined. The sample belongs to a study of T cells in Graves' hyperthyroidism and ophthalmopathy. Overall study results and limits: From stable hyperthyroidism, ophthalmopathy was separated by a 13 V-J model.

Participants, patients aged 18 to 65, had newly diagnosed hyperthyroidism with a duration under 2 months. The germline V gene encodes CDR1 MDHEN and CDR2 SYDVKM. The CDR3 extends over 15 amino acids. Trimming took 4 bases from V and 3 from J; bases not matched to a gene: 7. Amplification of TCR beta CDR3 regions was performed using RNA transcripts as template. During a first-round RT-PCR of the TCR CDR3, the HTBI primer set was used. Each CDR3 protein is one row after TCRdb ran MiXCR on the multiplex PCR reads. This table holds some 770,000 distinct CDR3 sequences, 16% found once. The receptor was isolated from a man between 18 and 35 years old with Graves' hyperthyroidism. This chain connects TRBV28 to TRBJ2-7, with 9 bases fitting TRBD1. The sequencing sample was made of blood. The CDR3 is CASSSPGQGNYEQYF. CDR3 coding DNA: TGTGCCAGCAGTTCCCCCGGACAGGGGAACTACGAGCAGTACTTC.